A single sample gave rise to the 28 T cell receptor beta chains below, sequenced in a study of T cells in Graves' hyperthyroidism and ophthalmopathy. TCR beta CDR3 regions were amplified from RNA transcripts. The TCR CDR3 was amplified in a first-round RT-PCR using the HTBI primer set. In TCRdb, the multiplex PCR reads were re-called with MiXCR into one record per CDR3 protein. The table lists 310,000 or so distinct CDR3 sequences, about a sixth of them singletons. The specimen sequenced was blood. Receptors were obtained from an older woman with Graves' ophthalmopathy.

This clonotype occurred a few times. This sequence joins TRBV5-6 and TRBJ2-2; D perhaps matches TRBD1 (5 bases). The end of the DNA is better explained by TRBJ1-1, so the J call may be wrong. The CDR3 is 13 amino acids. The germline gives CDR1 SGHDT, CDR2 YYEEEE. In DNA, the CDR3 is TGTGCCAGCAGTCCTATTGCTCTGGGGGGAGCTTTCTTT. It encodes CASSPIALGGAFF.

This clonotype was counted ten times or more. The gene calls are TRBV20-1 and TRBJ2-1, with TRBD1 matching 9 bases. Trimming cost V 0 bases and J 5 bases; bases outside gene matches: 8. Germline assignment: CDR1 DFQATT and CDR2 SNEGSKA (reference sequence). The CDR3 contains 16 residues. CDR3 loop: CSARDAGTGTNNEQFF. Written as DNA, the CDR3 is TGCAGTGCTAGAGACGCCGGGACAGGGACTAACAATGAGCAGTTCTTC.

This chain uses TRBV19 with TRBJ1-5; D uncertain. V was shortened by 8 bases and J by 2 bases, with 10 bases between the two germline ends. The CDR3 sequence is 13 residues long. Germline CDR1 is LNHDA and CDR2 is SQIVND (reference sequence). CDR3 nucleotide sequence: TGTGCCAGTCGGGGAACCCGCAATCAGCCCCAGCATTTT. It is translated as CASRGTRNQPQHF.

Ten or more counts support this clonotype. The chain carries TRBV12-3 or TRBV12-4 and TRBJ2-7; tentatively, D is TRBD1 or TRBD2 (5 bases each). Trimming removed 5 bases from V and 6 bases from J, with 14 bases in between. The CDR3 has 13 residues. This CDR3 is CASSTFLGVEQYF. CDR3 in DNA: TGTGCCAGCAGTACATTCTTGGGGGTCGAGCAGTACTTC.

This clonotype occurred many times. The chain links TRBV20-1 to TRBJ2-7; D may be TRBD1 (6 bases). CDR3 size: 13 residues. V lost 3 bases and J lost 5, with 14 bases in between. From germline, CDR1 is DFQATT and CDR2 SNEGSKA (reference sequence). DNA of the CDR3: TGCAGTGCTAGGAGACCAGGGGCCCACGAGCAGTACTTC. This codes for CSARRPGAHEQYF.

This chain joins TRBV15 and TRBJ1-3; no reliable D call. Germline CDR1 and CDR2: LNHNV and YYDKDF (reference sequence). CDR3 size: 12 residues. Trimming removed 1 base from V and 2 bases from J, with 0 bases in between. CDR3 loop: CATSRAGNTIYF. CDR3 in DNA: TGTGCCACCAGCAGAGCTGGAAACACCATATATTTT.

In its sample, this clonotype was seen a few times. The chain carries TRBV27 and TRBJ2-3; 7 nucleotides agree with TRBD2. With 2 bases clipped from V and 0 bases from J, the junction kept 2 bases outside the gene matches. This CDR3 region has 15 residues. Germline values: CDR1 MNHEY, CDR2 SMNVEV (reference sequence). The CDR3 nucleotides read TGTGCCAGCAGTTTACTAGCGGCTAGCACAGATACGCAGTATTTT. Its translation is CASSLLAASTDTQYF.

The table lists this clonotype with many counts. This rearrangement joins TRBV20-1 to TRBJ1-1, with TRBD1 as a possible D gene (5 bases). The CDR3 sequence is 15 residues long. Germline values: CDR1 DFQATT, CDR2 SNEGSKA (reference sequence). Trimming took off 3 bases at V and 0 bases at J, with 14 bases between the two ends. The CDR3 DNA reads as TGCAGTGCTAGCGATGCGGGGCTAATGAACACTGAAGCTTTCTTT. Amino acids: CSASDAGLMNTEAFF.

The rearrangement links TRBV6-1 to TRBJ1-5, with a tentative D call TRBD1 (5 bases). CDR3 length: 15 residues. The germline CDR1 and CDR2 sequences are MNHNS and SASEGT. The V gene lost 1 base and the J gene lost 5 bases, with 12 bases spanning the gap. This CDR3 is CASSEGGGTDQPQHF. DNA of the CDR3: TGTGCCAGCAGTGAAGGGGGGGGAACTGATCAGCCCCAGCATTTT.

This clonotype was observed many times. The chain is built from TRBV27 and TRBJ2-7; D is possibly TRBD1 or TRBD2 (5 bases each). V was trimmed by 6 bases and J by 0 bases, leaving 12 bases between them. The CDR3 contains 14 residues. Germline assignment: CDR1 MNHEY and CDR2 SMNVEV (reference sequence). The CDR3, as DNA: TGTGCCAGCAGCCGGGACGGGCGCTCCTACGAGCAGTACTTC. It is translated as CASSRDGRSYEQYF.

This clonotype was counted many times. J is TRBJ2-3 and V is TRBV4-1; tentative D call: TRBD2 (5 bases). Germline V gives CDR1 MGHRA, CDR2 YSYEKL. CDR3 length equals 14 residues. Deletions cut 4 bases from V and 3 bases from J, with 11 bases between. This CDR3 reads CASSRILATDTQYF. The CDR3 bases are TGCGCCAGCAGCCGTATTCTAGCTACAGATACGCAGTATTTT.

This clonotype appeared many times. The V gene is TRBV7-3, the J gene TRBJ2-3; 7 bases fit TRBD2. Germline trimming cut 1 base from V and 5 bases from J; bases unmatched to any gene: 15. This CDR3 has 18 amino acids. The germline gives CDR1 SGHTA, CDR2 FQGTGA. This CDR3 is CASSLRGEEGGRGDTQYF. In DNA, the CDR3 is TGTGCCAGCAGCTTAAGGGGAGAAGAGGGAGGGCGAGGAGATACGCAGTATTTT.

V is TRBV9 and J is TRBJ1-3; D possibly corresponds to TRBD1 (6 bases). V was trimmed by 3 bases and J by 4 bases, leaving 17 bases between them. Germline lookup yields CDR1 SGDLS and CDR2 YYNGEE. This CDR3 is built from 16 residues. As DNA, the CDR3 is TGTGCCAGCAGCGGAACGGGAGGGGGGCGAGGAAACACCATATATTTT. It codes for CASSGTGGGRGNTIYF.

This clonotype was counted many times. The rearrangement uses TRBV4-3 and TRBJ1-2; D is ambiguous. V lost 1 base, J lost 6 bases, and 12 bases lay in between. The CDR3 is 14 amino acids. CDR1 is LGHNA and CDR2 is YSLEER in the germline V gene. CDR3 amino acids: CASSQVPGDDGYTF. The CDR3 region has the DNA TGCGCCAGCAGCCAAGTCCCAGGAGATGATGGCTACACCTTC.

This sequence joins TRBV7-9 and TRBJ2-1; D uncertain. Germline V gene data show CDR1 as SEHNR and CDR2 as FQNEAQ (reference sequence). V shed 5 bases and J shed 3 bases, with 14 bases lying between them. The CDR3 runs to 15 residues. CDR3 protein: CASSVLGFIYNEQFF. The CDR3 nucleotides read TGTGCCAGCAGCGTCTTGGGTTTTATCTACAATGAGCAGTTCTTC.

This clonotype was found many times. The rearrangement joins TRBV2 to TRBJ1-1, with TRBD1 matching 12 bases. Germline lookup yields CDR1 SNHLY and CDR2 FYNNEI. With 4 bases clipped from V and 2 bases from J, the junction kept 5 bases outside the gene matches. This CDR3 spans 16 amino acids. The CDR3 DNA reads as TGTGCCAGCAGTGCCGGGACAGGGGGCTTAAACACTGAAGCTTTCTTT. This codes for CASSAGTGGLNTEAFF.

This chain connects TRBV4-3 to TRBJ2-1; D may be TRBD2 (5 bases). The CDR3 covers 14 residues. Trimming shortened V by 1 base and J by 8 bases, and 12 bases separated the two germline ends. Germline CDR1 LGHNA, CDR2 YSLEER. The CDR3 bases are TGCGCCAGCAGCCAAGTCGACTACCCCGATGAGCAGTTCTTC. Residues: CASSQVDYPDEQFF.

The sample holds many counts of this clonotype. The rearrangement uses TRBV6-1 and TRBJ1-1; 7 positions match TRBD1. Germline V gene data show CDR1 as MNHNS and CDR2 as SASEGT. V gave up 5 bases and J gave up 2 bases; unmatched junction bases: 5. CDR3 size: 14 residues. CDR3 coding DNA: TGTGCCAGCAGTTTACAGGGGCTAAACACTGAAGCTTTCTTT. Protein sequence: CASSLQGLNTEAFF.

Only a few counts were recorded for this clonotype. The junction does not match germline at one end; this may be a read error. The CDR3 bases are TGTGCCAGTAGTCGTCCCGTCGACACCGGGGGGCTGTTTTTT. Translation gives CASSRPVDTGGLFF. V gene TRBV19 combines with J gene TRBJ2-2, with D possibly matching TRBD2 (6 bases). The V gene's germline CDR1 is LNHDA and CDR2 SQIVND (reference sequence). The CDR3 runs to 14 residues.

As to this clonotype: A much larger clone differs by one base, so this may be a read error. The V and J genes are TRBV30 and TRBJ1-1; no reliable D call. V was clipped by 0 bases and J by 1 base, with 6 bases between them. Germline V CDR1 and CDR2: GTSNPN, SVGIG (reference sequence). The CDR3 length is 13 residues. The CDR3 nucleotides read TGTGCCTGGAGTGTATTGGAGAACACTGAAGCTTTCTTT. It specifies CAWSVLENTEAFF.

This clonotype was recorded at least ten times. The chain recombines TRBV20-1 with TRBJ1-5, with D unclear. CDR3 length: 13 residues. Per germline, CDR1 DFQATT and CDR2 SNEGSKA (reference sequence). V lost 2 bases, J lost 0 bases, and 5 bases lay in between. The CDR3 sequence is CSARQISNQPQHF. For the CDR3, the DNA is TGCAGTGCTAGACAGATTAGCAATCAGCCCCAGCATTTT.

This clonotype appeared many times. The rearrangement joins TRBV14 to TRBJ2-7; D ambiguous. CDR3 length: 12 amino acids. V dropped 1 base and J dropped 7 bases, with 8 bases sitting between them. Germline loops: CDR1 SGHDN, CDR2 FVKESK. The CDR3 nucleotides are TGTGCCAGCAGCCAAGGCTGGTGGGAGCAGTACTTC. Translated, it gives CASSQGWWEQYF.

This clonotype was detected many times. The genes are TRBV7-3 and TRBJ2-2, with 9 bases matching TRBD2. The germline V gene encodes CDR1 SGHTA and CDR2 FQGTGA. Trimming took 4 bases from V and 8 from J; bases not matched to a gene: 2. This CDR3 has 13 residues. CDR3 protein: CASSSLAGGELFF. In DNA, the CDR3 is TGTGCCAGCAGCTCCCTAGCGGGAGGGGAGCTGTTTTTT.

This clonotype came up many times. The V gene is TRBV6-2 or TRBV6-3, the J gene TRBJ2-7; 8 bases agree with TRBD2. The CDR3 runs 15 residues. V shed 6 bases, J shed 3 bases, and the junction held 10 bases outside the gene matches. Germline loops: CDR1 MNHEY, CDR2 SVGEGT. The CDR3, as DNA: TGTGCCAGCAGACTCGGACTAGCAGTAAACTACGAGCAGTACTTC. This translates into CASRLGLAVNYEQYF.

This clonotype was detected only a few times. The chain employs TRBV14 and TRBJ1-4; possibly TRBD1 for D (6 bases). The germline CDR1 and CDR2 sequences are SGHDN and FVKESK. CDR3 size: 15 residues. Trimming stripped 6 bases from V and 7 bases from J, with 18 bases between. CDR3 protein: CASSQNRAGGEKLFF. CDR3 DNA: TGTGCCAGCAGTCAGAACAGGGCTGGCGGTGAAAAACTGTTTTTT.

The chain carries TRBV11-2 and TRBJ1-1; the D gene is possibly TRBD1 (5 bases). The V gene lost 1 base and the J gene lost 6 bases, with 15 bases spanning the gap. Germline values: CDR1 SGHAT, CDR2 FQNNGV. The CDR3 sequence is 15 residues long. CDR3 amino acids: CASSLVAQAAPEAFF. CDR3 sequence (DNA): TGTGCCAGCAGCTTAGTTGCACAGGCGGCCCCTGAAGCTTTCTTT.

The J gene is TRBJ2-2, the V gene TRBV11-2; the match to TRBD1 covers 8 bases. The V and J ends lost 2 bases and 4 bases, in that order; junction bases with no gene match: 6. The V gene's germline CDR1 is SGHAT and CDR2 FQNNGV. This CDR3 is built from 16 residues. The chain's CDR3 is CASSLLQGAGTGELFF. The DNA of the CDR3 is TGTGCCAGCAGCTTATTGCAGGGGGCGGGCACCGGGGAGCTGTTTTTT.

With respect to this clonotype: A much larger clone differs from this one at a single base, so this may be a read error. As DNA, the CDR3 is TGTGCCAGCAGTCTGGGACTAGCGGACTCCGCGAGCACCGGGGAGCTGTTTTTT. Protein: CASSLGLADSASTGELFF. The chain combines TRBV28 with TRBJ2-2; 11 bases line up with TRBD2. V shed 5 bases, J shed 4 bases, and the junction held 12 bases outside the gene matches. CDR3 length: 18 residues. Per the germline V gene, CDR1 is MDHEN and CDR2 is SYDVKM.